What follows are 32 T cell receptor beta chains derived from one specimen sequenced in a study of T-cell reconstitution after alpha-beta-depleted transplantation in children. Researchers prepared the TCRbeta library using unique molecular identifiers, the study reports. TCRdb reprocessed the PCR reads with MiXCR, giving one entry per CDR3 protein. The sample contains about 830,000 distinct CDR3 sequences, around 17% of which appear only once. This specimen was PBMCs, mostly from graft donor cells, taken 360 days after TCRalphabeta/CD19-depleted stem cell transplant. These receptors originate from a male patient aged 10 to 17 who had a stem cell transplant for acute lymphoblastic leukemia, so the T cells may come from the graft donor.

The CDR3 DNA follows: TGTGCCAGTAGCACAAAGGGACAGCAAAATCAGCCCCAGCATTTT. This codes for CASSTKGQQNQPQHF. The V and J genes are TRBV19 and TRBJ1-5; 7 bases align to TRBD1. Per the germline V gene, CDR1 is LNHDA and CDR2 is SQIVND (reference sequence). The CDR3 contains 15 residues. V shed 6 bases and J 4 bases; nucleotides not matched to a gene: 9.

This clonotype was observed at least ten times. The chain uses TRBV20-1 and TRBJ2-2; D might be TRBD1 (6 bases). CDR3 length equals 15 residues. V was clipped by 5 bases and J by 0 bases, with 13 bases between them. Germline V gene lookup returns CDR1 DFQATT and CDR2 SNEGSKA (reference sequence). The CDR3 nucleotides read TGCAGTGCTCCCGGGGACAACGCGAACACCGGGGAGCTGTTTTTT. Translating gives CSAPGDNANTGELFF.

This clonotype showed up just a few times. The V call is TRBV12-3 or TRBV12-4, the J call TRBJ1-2; the D gene is possibly TRBD1 (5 bases). V was shortened by 5 bases and J by 2 bases, with 15 bases between the two germline ends. CDR3 size: 15 residues. The CDR3 spells CASSPFRRGNYGYTF. CDR3 coding DNA: TGTGCCAGCAGTCCCTTCCGACGGGGCAACTATGGCTACACCTTC.

This chain connects TRBV4-1 to TRBJ2-3; 7 positions match TRBD2. The CDR3 runs to 17 residues. V dropped 1 base and J dropped 2; count of bases not matched to a gene: 9. CDR1 is MGHRA, CDR2 YSYEKL, per germline. The CDR3 DNA reads as TGCGCCAGCAGCCAAGCCCTACTAGCGCCAATCACAGATACGCAGTATTTT. Translated: CASSQALLAPITDTQYF.

In this sample, this clonotype turned up a few times. The chain carries TRBV13 and TRBJ2-1; D possibly corresponds to TRBD2 (5 bases). V lost 7 bases and J lost 7, with 23 bases in between. The germline V gene has CDR1 PRHDT and CDR2 FYEKMQ (reference sequence). CDR3 length: 16 amino acids. Here the CDR3 DNA reads TGTGCCAGCAACGCAGCAGCGGCGATACCTAGGAATGAGCAGTTCTTC. Its protein is CASNAAAAIPRNEQFF.

The V call is TRBV4-1, the J call TRBJ2-7, with 12 bases that match TRBD2. The trim removed 2 bases at V and 4 bases at J, leaving 6 bases unmatched. The CDR3 contains 16 residues. CDR1 is MGHRA, CDR2 YSYEKL, per germline. DNA of the CDR3: TGCGCCAGCAGCCAACTGACTAGCGGGGGACAATACGAGCAGTACTTC. Its protein is CASSQLTSGGQYEQYF.

The rearrangement links TRBV7-8 to TRBJ1-2; TRBD1 aligns across 9 bases. The CDR3 covers 14 residues. The V gene end was trimmed by 2 bases and the J gene end by 8 bases; junction bases not matched to a gene: 6. CDR1 SGHVS and CDR2 FQNEAQ come from the germline V gene. CDR3 amino acids: CASSLFRTGAGYTF. As DNA, the CDR3 is TGTGCCAGCAGCTTATTTCGGACAGGGGCGGGCTACACCTTC.

This clonotype was counted between two and nine times. This rearrangement joins TRBV3-1 to TRBJ1-1; D unresolved. CDR3 length: 14 amino acids. Looked up from germline, CDR1 is LGHDT and CDR2 is YNNKEL (reference sequence). The germline V and J ends were trimmed by 5 bases and 5 bases, with 15 bases remaining between them. Written as DNA, the CDR3 is TGTGCCAGCAGCTCACGTACTCGGAGTACTGAAGCTTTCTTT. Its protein is CASSSRTRSTEAFF.

This clonotype was observed a handful of times. The genes are TRBV12-3 or TRBV12-4 and TRBJ1-3; D perhaps matches TRBD1 (5 bases). The CDR3 totals 16 residues. V lost 3 bases to trimming and J lost 2 bases, with 14 bases between them. The CDR3 here is CASSLIPRGPGNTIYF. As DNA, the CDR3 is TGTGCCAGCAGTTTGATCCCCCGGGGCCCTGGAAACACCATATATTTT.

The V and J genes are TRBV27 and TRBJ2-1; 10 nucleotides line up with TRBD2. The CDR3 is made up of 13 amino acids. V trimming: 10 bases; J trimming: 6 bases; junction bases outside the gene matches: 6. Germline assignment: CDR1 MNHEY and CDR2 SMNVEV (reference sequence). CDR3 amino acids: CATRPSGSNEQFF. The CDR3 DNA is TGTGCCACCCGACCTAGCGGGAGCAATGAGCAGTTCTTC.

This clonotype occurred a few times. V gene TRBV5-1 combines with J gene TRBJ2-7; D tentatively reads TRBD1 or TRBD2 (5 bases each). V lost 5 bases and J 0 bases, leaving 12 bases between the germline ends. Germline-derived CDR1 and CDR2 are SGHRS and YFSETQ. The CDR3 sequence is 14 residues long. CDR3: CASRRDVSSYEQYF. DNA of the CDR3: TGCGCCAGCAGAAGGGACGTAAGCTCCTACGAGCAGTACTTC.

This clonotype was seen at least ten times. The J gene is TRBJ1-1, the V gene TRBV29-1, with D possibly TRBD1 on 5 matching bases. The V gene lost 5 bases and the J gene lost 8 bases, with 18 bases spanning the gap. In germline, CDR1 is SQVTM, CDR2 ANQGSEA. The CDR3 sequence is 13 residues long. The chain's CDR3 is CSVLGTNLPEAFF. The CDR3, as DNA: TGCAGCGTTCTGGGGACGAATTTGCCCGAAGCTTTCTTT.

This chain uses TRBV10-3 with TRBJ2-7, with 11 bases that match TRBD2. The germline V gene encodes CDR1 ENHRY and CDR2 SYGVKD. The CDR3 contains 16 residues. With V trimmed by 3 bases and J by 0 bases, 4 bases remained unmatched. The CDR3 nucleotides are TGTGCCATCAGTGACCCTCTAGCGGGAGGCTCCTACGAGCAGTACTTC. The encoded protein is CAISDPLAGGSYEQYF.

Comments on this clonotype: A junction boundary mismatches the germline segment, possibly from a read error. The CDR3 reads CSVEDGLGVCDF. The CDR3 region has the DNA TGCAGCGTTGAAGACGGGTTGGGGGTTTGTGACTTC. The rearrangement links TRBV29-1 to TRBJ2-7; the D call may be TRBD1 or TRBD2 (5 bases each). The germline CDR1 and CDR2 sequences are SQVTM and ANQGSEA. The CDR3 is made up of 12 amino acids.

This clonotype was seen more than once but under ten times. The chain uses TRBV9 and TRBJ1-4; 10 bases line up with TRBD1. There are 17 residues in the CDR3. Germline CDR1 SGDLS, CDR2 YYNGEE. V shed 3 bases, J shed 8 bases, and the junction held 13 bases outside the gene matches. The CDR3 DNA reads as TGTGCCAGCAGCGATCCCCGGGACAGGGGCTTTCGGGAAAAACTGTTTTTT. As protein: CASSDPRDRGFREKLFF.

The chain combines TRBV7-7 with TRBJ2-1; 9 nucleotides agree with TRBD2. The CDR3 has 16 amino acids. CDR1 and CDR2 (germline): SSHAT, FNYEAQ (reference sequence). V was pared by 1 base and J by 5 bases, with 6 bases of the junction left unmatched. The CDR3 nucleotides read TGTGCCAGCAGCTTAGGTTCTAGCGGGATGGACAATGAGCAGTTCTTC. Protein product: CASSLGSSGMDNEQFF.

The V gene is TRBV7-9, the J gene TRBJ1-2; maybe TRBD1 (5 bases). Germline loops: CDR1 SEHNR, CDR2 FQNEAQ (reference sequence). V was shortened by 6 bases and J by 4 bases, with 15 bases between the two germline ends. The CDR3 is made up of 14 amino acids. CDR3 nucleotides: TGTGCCAGCAGGCCCGGGGGACGGACCTATGGCTACACCTTC. Amino acids: CASRPGGRTYGYTF.

The J gene is TRBJ1-2, the V gene TRBV12-3 or TRBV12-4, with D unclear. V lost 1 base and J lost 8, with 14 bases in between. CDR3 length: 14 amino acids. Written as DNA, the CDR3 is TGTGCCAGCAGTTTAGAGGGCGCGCCTTTAGGCTACACCTTC. Translated, it gives CASSLEGAPLGYTF.

This clonotype appeared a few times. The chain uses TRBV6-6 and TRBJ1-1, with no clear D. Per the germline V gene, CDR1 is MNHNY and CDR2 is SVGAGI (reference sequence). The ends were cut back, 6 bases at V and 6 bases at J, with 11 bases in the middle. The CDR3 sequence is 12 residues long. CDR3 residues: CASRPGYPEAFF. The CDR3 DNA sequence: TGTGCCAGCAGGCCCGGGTATCCTGAAGCTTTCTTT.

This clonotype was observed at least ten times. The gene calls are TRBV5-1 and TRBJ2-3; D is perhaps TRBD1 (6 bases). V was shortened by 0 bases and J by 2 bases, with 10 bases between the two germline ends. There are 15 residues in the CDR3. The germline CDR1 and CDR2 sequences are SGHRS and YFSETQ. The CDR3 spells CASSLDGTYTDTQYF. In DNA, the CDR3 is TGCGCCAGCAGCTTGGACGGGACATACACAGATACGCAGTATTTT.

A few counts support this clonotype. V gene TRBV13 combines with J gene TRBJ1-4; TRBD1 matches at 7 bases. With V trimmed by 6 bases and J by 11 bases, 12 bases remained unmatched. Germline V gives CDR1 PRHDT, CDR2 FYEKMQ (reference sequence). CDR3 length: 14 amino acids. As DNA, the CDR3 is TGTGCCAGCAGACGACCGGGACAGAGCCCTAAACTGTTTTTT. As protein: CASRRPGQSPKLFF. The whole variable domain, filled in from reference TRBV13 and TRBJ1-4, reads AAGVIQSPRHLIKEKRETATLKCYPIPRHDTVYWYQQGPGQDPQFLISFYEKMQSDKGSIPDRFSAQQFSDYHSELNMSSLELGDSALYFCASRRPGQSPKLFFGSGTQLSVL.

This rearrangement joins TRBV20-1 to TRBJ2-7, with 11 bases aligning to TRBD2. The CDR3 spans 16 residues. From germline, CDR1 is DFQATT and CDR2 SNEGSKA (reference sequence). The chain's CDR3 is CCASLLAGAVDGEQYF. CDR3 bases: TGCTGCGCTAGCTTACTAGCGGGAGCCGTTGATGGCGAGCAGTACTTC.

This clonotype was recorded a few times. The rearrangement joins TRBV7-8 to TRBJ2-5, with TRBD1 matching 7 bases. Germline V gene sequence: CDR1 SGHVS, CDR2 FQNEAQ. The length of the CDR3 is 16 residues. J was trimmed by 2 bases and V by 1 base; bases with no gene match: 7. The CDR3 region is CASSLGGTARQETQYF. DNA for the CDR3: TGTGCCAGCAGCTTAGGAGGGACAGCCCGACAAGAGACCCAGTACTTC.

This clonotype was seen only a few times. The V and J genes are TRBV4-1 and TRBJ2-5; 9 bases align to TRBD1. The CDR3 is 15 amino acids. The V and J ends lost 4 bases and 3 bases, in that order; junction bases with no gene match: 6. Germline lookup yields CDR1 MGHRA and CDR2 YSYEKL. Here the CDR3 reads CASSPGQGPKETQYF. CDR3 DNA: TGCGCCAGCAGCCCTGGACAGGGGCCGAAAGAGACCCAGTACTTC.

This clonotype was seen many times. The chain carries TRBV15 and TRBJ2-7; D might be TRBD1 (5 bases). The V gene lost 1 base and the J gene lost 6 bases, with 7 bases spanning the gap. Germline V gene sequence: CDR1 LNHNV, CDR2 YYDKDF (reference sequence). This CDR3 contains 12 residues. CDR3 DNA sequence: TGTGCCACCAGCAGAGGCAGGGCCGAGCAGTACTTC. This gives the protein CATSRGRAEQYF.

This clonotype appeared a few times. The V gene is TRBV7-9, the J gene TRBJ2-3, with 12 bases fitting TRBD2. The germline CDR1 and CDR2 sequences are SEHNR and FQNEAQ (reference sequence). The CDR3 loop spans 17 amino acids. With 4 bases clipped from V and 2 bases from J, the junction kept 7 bases outside the gene matches. The CDR3 DNA reads as TGTGCCAGCAGCTACCGGACTAGCGGGATGTACACAGATACGCAGTATTTT. Its translation is CASSYRTSGMYTDTQYF.

This clonotype was seen only a few times. This sequence joins TRBV12-3 or TRBV12-4 and TRBJ2-3; the D gene is possibly TRBD2 (6 bases). The V and J ends lost 7 bases and 1 base respectively, with 9 bases between them. CDR3 size: 13 residues. The CDR3 spells CASKWEGTDTQYF. Written as DNA, the CDR3 is TGTGCCAGCAAGTGGGAGGGCACAGATACGCAGTATTTT.

V gene TRBV29-1 combines with J gene TRBJ2-3; D gene unclear. Germline CDR1 is SQVTM and CDR2 is ANQGSEA. CDR3 size: 12 residues. Trimming removed 0 bases from V and 2 bases from J, with 3 bases in between. The CDR3 spells CSVEEDTDTQYF. The DNA for the CDR3 is TGCAGCGTTGAAGAGGACACAGATACGCAGTATTTT.

The chain uses TRBV6-2 or TRBV6-3 and TRBJ2-7; TRBD1 or TRBD2 may be the D gene (5 bases each). Per the germline V gene, CDR1 is MNHEY and CDR2 is SVGEGT. Trimming cost V 5 bases and J 2 bases, with 13 bases left between them. The CDR3 has 14 amino acids. This chain's CDR3 is CASSTGRATYEQYF. CDR3 nucleotide sequence: TGTGCCAGCAGTACGGGACGAGCCACCTACGAGCAGTACTTC.

This clonotype has just a few counts. This chain joins TRBV5-1 and TRBJ2-7; 12 bases are a match to TRBD2. Looked up from germline, CDR1 is SGHRS and CDR2 is YFSETQ. The CDR3 loop spans 16 amino acids. With V trimmed by 4 bases and J by 4 bases, 9 bases remained unmatched. This CDR3 is CASSTHPTSGRYEQYF. Written as DNA, the CDR3 is TGCGCCAGCAGCACCCATCCGACTAGCGGGAGATACGAGCAGTACTTC.

This clonotype was detected a few times. The chain combines TRBV3-1 with TRBJ2-1; 10 nucleotides agree with TRBD2. CDR1 and CDR2 from the germline V gene are LGHDT and YNNKEL (reference sequence). V gave up 3 bases and J gave up 9 bases; unmatched junction bases: 11. The CDR3 length is 16 residues. The CDR3 region is CASSHGKLAGVAEQFF. The DNA for the CDR3 is TGTGCCAGCAGCCACGGGAAGCTAGCGGGAGTCGCTGAGCAGTTCTTC.

The chain links TRBV7-2 to TRBJ2-1, with D perhaps TRBD1 or TRBD2 (7 bases each). V was shortened by 2 bases and J by 2 bases, with 19 bases between the two germline ends. The CDR3 runs to 18 residues. CDR1 and CDR2 (germline): SGHTA, FQGNSA. The chain's CDR3 is CASSLKGIQGTTYNEQFF. Written as DNA, the CDR3 is TGTGCCAGCAGCTTAAAGGGGATACAGGGGACTACCTACAATGAGCAGTTCTTC.